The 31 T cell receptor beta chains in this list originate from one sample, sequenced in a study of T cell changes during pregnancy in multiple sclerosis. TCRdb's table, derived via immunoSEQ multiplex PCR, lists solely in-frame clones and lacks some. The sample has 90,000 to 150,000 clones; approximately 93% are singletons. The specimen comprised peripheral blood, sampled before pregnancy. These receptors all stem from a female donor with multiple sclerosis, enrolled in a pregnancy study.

CDR3 in DNA: TGTGCCAGTAGTTCGACAGGGGGGATTAACTATGGCTACACCTTC. It is translated as CASSSTGGINYGYTF. V and J are TRBV19 and TRBJ1-2, with TRBD1 identical over 9 bases. The CDR3 loop spans 15 amino acids. Unmatched junction bases numbered 5, after V lost 5 bases and J lost 1 base. Germline assignment: CDR1 LNHDA and CDR2 SQIVND (reference sequence).

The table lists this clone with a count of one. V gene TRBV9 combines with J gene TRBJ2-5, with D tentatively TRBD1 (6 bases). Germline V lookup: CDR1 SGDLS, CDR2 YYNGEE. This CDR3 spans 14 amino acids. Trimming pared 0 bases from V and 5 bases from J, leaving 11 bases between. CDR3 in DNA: TGTGCCAGCAGCGTAGTGGCAGGGGCCGAGACCCAGTACTTC. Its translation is CASSVVAGAETQYF.

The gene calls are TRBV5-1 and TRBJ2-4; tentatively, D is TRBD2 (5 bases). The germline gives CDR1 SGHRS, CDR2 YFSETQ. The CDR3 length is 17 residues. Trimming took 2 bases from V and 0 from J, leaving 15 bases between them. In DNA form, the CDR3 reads TGCGCCAGCAGCTTAAGCGGACTGATCCTAGCCAAAAACATTCAGTACTTC. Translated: CASSLSGLILAKNIQYF.

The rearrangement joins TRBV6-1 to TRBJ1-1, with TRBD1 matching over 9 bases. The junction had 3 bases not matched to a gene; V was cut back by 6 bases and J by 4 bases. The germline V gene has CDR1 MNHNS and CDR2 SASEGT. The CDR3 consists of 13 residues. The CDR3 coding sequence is TGTGCCAGCAGACAGACAGGGGGCACTGAAGCTTTCTTT. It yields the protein CASRQTGGTEAFF.

CDR3 in DNA: TGCGCCAGCAGCCCGGAGCAACGGACAGCACCTGAAGCTTTCTTT. This sequence encodes CASSPEQRTAPEAFF. This chain joins TRBV5-1 and TRBJ1-1; D may be TRBD1 (6 bases). Germline CDR1 and CDR2: SGHRS and YFSETQ. This CDR3 has 15 residues. Trimming shortened V by 4 bases and J by 6 bases, and 19 bases separated the two germline ends. The entire variable domain, with the rest obtained from reference TRBV5-1 and TRBJ1-1, is as follows: KAGVTQTPRYLIKTRGQQVTLSCSPISGHRSVSWYQQTPGQGLQFLFEYFSETQRNKGNFPGRFSGRQFSNSRSEMNVSTLELGDSALYLCASSPEQRTAPEAFFGQGTRLTVV.

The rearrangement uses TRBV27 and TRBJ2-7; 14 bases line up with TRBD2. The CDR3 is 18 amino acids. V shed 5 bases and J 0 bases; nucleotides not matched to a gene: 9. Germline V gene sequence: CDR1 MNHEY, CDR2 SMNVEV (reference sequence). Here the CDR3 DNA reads TGTGCCAGCAGTAGACAGGGACTAGCGGGAGTTCCCTCCTACGAGCAGTACTTC. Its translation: CASSRQGLAGVPSYEQYF.

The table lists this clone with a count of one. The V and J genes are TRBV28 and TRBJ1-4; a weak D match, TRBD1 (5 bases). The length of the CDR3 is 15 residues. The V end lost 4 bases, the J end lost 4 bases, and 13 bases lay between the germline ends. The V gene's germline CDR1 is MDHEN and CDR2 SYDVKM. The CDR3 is CASSSGGWGNEKLFF. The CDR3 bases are TGTGCCAGCAGTTCCGGGGGGTGGGGTAATGAAAAACTGTTTTTT. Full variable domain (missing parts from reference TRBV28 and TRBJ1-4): DVKVTQSSRYLVKRTGEKVFLECVQDMDHENMFWYRQDPGLGLRLIYFSYDVKMKEKGDIPEGYSVSREKKERFSLILESASTNQTSMYLCASSSGGWGNEKLFFGSGTQLSVL.

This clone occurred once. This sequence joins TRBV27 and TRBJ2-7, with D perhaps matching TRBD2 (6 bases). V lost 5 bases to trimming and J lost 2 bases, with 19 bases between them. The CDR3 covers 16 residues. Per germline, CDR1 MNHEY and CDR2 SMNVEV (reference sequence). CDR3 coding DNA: TGTGCCAGCAGTCGGGGTAGCGGTTCGGGAACCTACGAGCAGTACTTC. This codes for CASSRGSGSGTYEQYF.

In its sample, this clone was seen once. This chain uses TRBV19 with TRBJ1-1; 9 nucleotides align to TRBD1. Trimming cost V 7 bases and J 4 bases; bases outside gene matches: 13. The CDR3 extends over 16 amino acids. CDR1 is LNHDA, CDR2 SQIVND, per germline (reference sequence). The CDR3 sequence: CASTTYSGTGPTEAFF. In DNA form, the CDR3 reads TGTGCCAGTACTACATACTCCGGGACAGGGCCCACTGAAGCTTTCTTT.

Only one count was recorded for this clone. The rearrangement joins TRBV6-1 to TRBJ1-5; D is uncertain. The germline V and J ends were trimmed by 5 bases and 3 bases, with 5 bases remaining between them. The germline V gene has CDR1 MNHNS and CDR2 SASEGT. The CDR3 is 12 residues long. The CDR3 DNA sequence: TGTGCCAGCAGTTTACACAATCAGCCCCAGCATTTT. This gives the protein CASSLHNQPQHF.

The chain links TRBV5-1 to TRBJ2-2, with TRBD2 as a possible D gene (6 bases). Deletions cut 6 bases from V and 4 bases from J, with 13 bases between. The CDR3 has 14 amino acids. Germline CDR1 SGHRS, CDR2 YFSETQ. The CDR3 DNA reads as TGCGCCAGCATGATCGCGGGGCCCACCGGGGAGCTGTTTTTT. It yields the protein CASMIAGPTGELFF.

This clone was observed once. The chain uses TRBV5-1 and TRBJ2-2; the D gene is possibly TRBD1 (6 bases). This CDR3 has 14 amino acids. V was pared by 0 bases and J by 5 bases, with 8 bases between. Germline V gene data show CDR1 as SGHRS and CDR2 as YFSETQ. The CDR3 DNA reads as TGCGCCAGCAGCTTGGAAAGGGGGACCGGGGAGCTGTTTTTT. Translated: CASSLERGTGELFF.

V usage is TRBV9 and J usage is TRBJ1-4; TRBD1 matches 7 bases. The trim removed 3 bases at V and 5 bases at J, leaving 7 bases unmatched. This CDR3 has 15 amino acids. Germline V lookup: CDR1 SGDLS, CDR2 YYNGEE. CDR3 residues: CASSARDSSNEKLFF. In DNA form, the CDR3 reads TGTGCCAGCAGCGCCCGGGACAGCTCGAATGAAAAACTGTTTTTT.

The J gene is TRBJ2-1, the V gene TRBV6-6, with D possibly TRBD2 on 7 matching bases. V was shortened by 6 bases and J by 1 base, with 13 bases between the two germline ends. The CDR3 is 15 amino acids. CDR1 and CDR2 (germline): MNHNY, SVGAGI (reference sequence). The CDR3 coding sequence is TGTGCCAGCAGGGAGGGGGGGGGTTCCTACAATGAGCAGTTCTTC. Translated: CASREGGGSYNEQFF.

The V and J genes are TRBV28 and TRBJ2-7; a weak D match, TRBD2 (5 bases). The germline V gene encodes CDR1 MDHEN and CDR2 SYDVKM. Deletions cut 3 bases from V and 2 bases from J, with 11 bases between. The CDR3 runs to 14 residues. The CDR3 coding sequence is TGTGCCAGCAGTTTGGAGGTACTAGCCTACGAGCAGTACTTC. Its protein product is CASSLEVLAYEQYF.

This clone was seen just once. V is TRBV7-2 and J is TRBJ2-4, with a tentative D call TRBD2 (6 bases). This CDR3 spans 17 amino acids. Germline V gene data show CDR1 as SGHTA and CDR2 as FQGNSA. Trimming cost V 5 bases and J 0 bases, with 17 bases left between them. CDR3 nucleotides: TGTGCCAGCAGCCCTTTTGCGGGACCCTTAGCCAAAAACATTCAGTACTTC. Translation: CASSPFAGPLAKNIQYF.

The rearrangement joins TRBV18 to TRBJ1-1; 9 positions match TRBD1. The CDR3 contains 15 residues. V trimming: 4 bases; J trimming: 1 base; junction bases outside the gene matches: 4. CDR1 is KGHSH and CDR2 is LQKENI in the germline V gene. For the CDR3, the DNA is TGTGCCAGCTCACTACAGGGGGCTGAGAACACTGAAGCTTTCTTT. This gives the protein CASSLQGAENTEAFF. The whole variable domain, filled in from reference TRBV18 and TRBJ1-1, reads NAGVMQNPRHLVRRRGQEARLRCSPMKGHSHVYWYRQLPEEGLKFMVYLQKENIIDESGMPKERFSAEFPKEGPSILRIQQVVRGDSAAYFCASSLQGAENTEAFFGQGTRLTVV.

CDR3 DNA: TGTGCCAGCAGCTTAGCTACAGGCGCGAACACCGGGGAGCTGTTTTTT. This codes for CASSLATGANTGELFF. The J gene is TRBJ2-2, the V gene TRBV7-2; tentative D call: TRBD1 (5 bases). The CDR3 length is 16 residues. Looked up from germline, CDR1 is SGHTA and CDR2 is FQGNSA. The germline V and J ends were trimmed by 0 bases and 0 bases, with 8 bases remaining between them.

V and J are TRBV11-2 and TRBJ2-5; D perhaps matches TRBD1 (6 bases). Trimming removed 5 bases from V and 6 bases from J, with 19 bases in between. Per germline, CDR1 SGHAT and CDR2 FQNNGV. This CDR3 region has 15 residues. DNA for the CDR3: TGTGCCAGCAGCCCCCAGGGGATCTGGTTAAAGACCCAGTACTTC. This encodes CASSPQGIWLKTQYF.

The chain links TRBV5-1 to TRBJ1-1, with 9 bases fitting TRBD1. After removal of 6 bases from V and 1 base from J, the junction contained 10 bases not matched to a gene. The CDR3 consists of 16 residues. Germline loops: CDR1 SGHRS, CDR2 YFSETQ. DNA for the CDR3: TGCGCCAGCACTGCCTCGGGACAGGGCGGGAACACTGAAGCTTTCTTT. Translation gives CASTASGQGGNTEAFF.

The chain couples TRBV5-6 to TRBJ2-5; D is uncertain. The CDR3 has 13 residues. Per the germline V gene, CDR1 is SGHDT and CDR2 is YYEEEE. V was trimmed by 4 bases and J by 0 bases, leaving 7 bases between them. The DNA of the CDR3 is TGTGCCAGCAGCGCGACTTACCAAGAGACCCAGTACTTC. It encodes CASSATYQETQYF.

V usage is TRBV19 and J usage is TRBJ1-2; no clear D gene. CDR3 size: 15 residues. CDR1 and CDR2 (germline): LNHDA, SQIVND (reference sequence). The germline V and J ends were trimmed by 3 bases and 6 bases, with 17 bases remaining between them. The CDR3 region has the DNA TGTGCCAGTAGTATTGCCCGCGGACTTACGGATGGCTACACCTTC. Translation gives CASSIARGLTDGYTF.

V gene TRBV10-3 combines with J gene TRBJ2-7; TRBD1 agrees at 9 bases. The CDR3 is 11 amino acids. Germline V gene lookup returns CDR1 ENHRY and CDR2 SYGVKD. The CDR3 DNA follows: TGTGCGTCACAGGGGGCTAACGAGCAGTACTTC. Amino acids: CASQGANEQYF.

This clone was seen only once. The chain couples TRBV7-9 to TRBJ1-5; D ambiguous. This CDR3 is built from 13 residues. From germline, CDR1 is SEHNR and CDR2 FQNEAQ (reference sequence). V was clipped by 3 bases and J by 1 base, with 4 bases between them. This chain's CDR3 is CASSFSSNQPQHF. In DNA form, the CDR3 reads TGTGCCAGCAGCTTTTCAAGCAATCAGCCCCAGCATTTT. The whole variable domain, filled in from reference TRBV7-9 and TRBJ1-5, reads DTGVSQNPRHKITKRGQNVTFRCDPISEHNRLYWYRQTLGQGPEFLTYFQNEAQLEKSRLLSDRFSAERPKGSFSTLEIQRTEQGDSAMYLCASSFSSNQPQHFGDGTRLSIL.

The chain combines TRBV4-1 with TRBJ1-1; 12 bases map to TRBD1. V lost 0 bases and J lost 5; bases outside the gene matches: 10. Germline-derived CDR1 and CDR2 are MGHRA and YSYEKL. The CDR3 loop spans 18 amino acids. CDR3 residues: CASSQDPGDRGRGTEAFF. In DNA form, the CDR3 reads TGCGCCAGCAGCCAAGATCCTGGGGACAGGGGGCGGGGAACTGAAGCTTTCTTT.

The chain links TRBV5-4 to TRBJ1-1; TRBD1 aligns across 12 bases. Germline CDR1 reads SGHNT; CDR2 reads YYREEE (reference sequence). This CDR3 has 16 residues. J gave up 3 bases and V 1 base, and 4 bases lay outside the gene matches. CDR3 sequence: CASSLRDRGRYTEAFF. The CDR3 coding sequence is TGTGCCAGCAGCTTGAGGGACAGGGGGCGGTACACTGAAGCTTTCTTT.

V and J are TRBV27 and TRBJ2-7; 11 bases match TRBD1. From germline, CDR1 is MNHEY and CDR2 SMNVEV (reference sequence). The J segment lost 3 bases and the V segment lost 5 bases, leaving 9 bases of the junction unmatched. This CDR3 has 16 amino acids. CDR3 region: CASSNIAGTGGYEQYF. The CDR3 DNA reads TGTGCCAGCAGTAACATAGCCGGGACAGGGGGCTACGAGCAGTACTTC.

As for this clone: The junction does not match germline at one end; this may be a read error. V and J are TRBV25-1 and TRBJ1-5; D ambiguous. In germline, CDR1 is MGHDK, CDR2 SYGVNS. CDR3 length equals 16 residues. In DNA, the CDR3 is TGTGCCAGCAGTGATGGGAGGAGGAAAATAAAACCAGCCCCAGCATTT. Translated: CASSDGRRKIKPAPAF.

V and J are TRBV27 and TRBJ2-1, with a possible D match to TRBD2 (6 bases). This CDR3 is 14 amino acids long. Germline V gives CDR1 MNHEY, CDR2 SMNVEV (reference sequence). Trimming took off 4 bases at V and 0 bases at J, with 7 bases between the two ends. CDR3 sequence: CASSWRDSYNEQFF. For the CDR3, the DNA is TGTGCCAGCAGTTGGCGGGACTCCTACAATGAGCAGTTCTTC.

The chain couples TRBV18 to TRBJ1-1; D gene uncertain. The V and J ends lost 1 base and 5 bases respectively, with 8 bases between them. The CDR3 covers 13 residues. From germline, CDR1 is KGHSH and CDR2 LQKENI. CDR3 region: CASSPQPGTEAFF. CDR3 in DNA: TGTGCCAGCTCACCACAGCCGGGGACTGAAGCTTTCTTT.

CDR3 nucleotide sequence: TGTGCCAGCAGCTTAAATGGGCAGTTGAACACTGAAGCTTTCTTT. This codes for CASSLNGQLNTEAFF. The V call is TRBV7-3, the J call TRBJ1-1; D is undetermined. The germline V gene has CDR1 SGHTA and CDR2 FQGTGA. The CDR3 spans 15 residues. V lost 1 base to trimming and J lost 0 bases, with 9 bases between them.